The T cell receptor beta chain under discussion was sequenced for a study of T cells in Graves' hyperthyroidism and ophthalmopathy. CDR1 is DFQATT and CDR2 is SNEGSKA in the germline V gene (reference sequence). The CDR3 is 14 amino acids. With 5 bases removed from V and 1 base from J, the gap between germline ends came to 12 bases. Amplification targeted TCR beta CDR3 regions from RNA transcripts. Carried out on the TCR CDR3, a first-round RT-PCR used the HTBI primer set. TCRdb itself ran the multiplex PCR reads through MiXCR, one entry per CDR3 protein. The data hold roughly 570,000 distinct CDR3 sequences, with around 45% observed a single time.

The V call is TRBV20-1, the J call TRBJ2-1; D may correspond to TRBD1 or TRBD2 (5 bases each). This sequence was found in an adult woman with Graves' disease, either hyperthyroidism or ophthalmopathy (not recorded which). Sequenced input: peripheral blood or thyroid tissue (not recorded which). The CDR3, as DNA: TGCAGTGCTTGGGGCCGGGAATCCTACAATGAGCAGTTCTTC. Translation gives CSAWGRESYNEQFF.